This TCR beta chain was captured in a study of T cell responses to AZD1222 COVID-19 vaccine. Whole-study findings and limits: Among AZD1222 vaccinees, only 5 to 7 were seropositive at baseline. Nearly half of unique spike-specific TCRs reportedly avoided B.1.351 and B.1.1.7 mutated regions.

Sequencing used immunoSEQ multiplex PCR; TCRdb keeps in-frame clones, though not all of them. The data contain roughly 200,000 clones, approximately 90% of them seen just once; the ten biggest clones take up less than 2%. Of note for this clone: The antigen is undetermined.

Germline trimming cut 1 base from V and 8 bases from J; bases unmatched to any gene: 3. CDR1 is GTSNPN, CDR2 SVGIG, per germline (reference sequence). This CDR3 has 13 residues. The TCR was taken from an adult who received the AZD1222 COVID-19 vaccine. The chain has TRBV30 and TRBJ1-2, with 11 positions matching TRBD1. Sequenced here: peripheral blood, sampled 28 days after the second AZD1222 dose. This chain's CDR3 is CAWSADRGRGYTF. CDR3 nucleotide sequence: TGTGCCTGGAGTGCGGACAGGGGGCGAGGCTACACCTTC.